Listed here are 20 T cell receptor beta chains from one sample, sequenced in a study of blood T cell repertoires in COVID-19 (dated by TCRdb to the early 2020s). Library preparation employed the immunoSEQ multiplex PCR assay. TCRdb obtained this table from immuneACCESS and retained in-frame rearrangements with V and J assigned. These tables miss some clones; where compared with another copy, unresolved V genes account for less than half of the shortfall, and the remainder is unexplained. Present in this sample are roughly 88,000 clones, 85% to 95% of which were seen just once. Jointly, the top ten make up 3.9% of the sample. The sequencing input was peripheral blood. Receptors originate from a woman in her forties or fifties in a cohort sampled during active COVID-19.

The chain has TRBV9 and TRBJ2-6, with 8 bases matching TRBD2. With V trimmed by 2 bases and J by 0 bases, 13 bases remained unmatched. This CDR3 is built from 20 residues. Germline CDR1 is SGDLS and CDR2 is YYNGEE. The CDR3 loop reads CASSVYTGTRFDSGANVLTF. CDR3 DNA: TGTGCCAGCAGCGTGTACACCGGGACTAGGTTCGACTCTGGGGCCAACGTCCTGACTTTC.

The CDR3 DNA reads TGCGCCAGCAGCCAATCGGCGGGAGAGGGCACCGGGGAGCTGTTTTTT. Translating it yields CASSQSAGEGTGELFF. The genes are TRBV4-1 and TRBJ2-2; 7 bases are shared with TRBD2. Germline V gives CDR1 MGHRA, CDR2 YSYEKL. This CDR3 has 16 residues. The V and J ends lost 2 bases and 4 bases, in that order; junction bases with no gene match: 7.

The rearrangement joins TRBV7-3 to TRBJ2-2, with 8 positions matching TRBD1. CDR3 length: 15 amino acids. Germline lookup yields CDR1 SGHTA and CDR2 FQGTGA. J lost 6 bases, V lost 4 bases, and 7 bases had no gene match. The CDR3 coding sequence is TGTGCCAGCAGCTCACAGACAGGGGACGCCGGGGAGCTGTTTTTT. The encoded protein is CASSSQTGDAGELFF.

The chain links TRBV18 to TRBJ2-7; tentatively, D is TRBD2 (5 bases). The CDR3 contains 14 residues. V was shortened by 4 bases and J by 4 bases, with 14 bases between the two germline ends. The germline V gene has CDR1 KGHSH and CDR2 LQKENI. The CDR3 sequence: CASSQSTGGYEQYF. The CDR3 region has the DNA TGTGCCAGCTCACAGTCCACGGGCGGGTACGAGCAGTACTTC.

The chain couples TRBV6-5 to TRBJ1-5; D not certain. Germline CDR1 and CDR2: MNHEY and SVGAGI. V was pared by 4 bases and J by 7 bases, with 20 bases between. The CDR3 contains 16 residues. Written as DNA, the CDR3 is TGTGCCAGCAGTTCGCTGGGTCTTCTCGGCGGACAGCCCCAGCATTTT. Translated, it gives CASSSLGLLGGQPQHF.

This clone is a singleton in its sample. This rearrangement joins TRBV5-4 to TRBJ2-1; TRBD2 matches at 9 bases. The CDR3 extends over 18 amino acids. The germline gives CDR1 SGHNT, CDR2 YYREEE (reference sequence). Trimming cost V 0 bases and J 4 bases; bases outside gene matches: 11. This chain's CDR3 is CASSLAGAGGRVYNEQFF. CDR3 DNA sequence: TGTGCCAGCAGCTTGGCGGGCGCGGGCGGGAGGGTGTACAATGAGCAGTTCTTC.

This clone has just one count. J is TRBJ2-7 and V is TRBV5-4; TRBD2 might be the D (6 bases). The CDR3 loop spans 15 amino acids. Trimming took off 1 base at V and 1 base at J, with 12 bases between the two ends. The germline gives CDR1 SGHNT, CDR2 YYREEE (reference sequence). In DNA form, the CDR3 reads TGTGCCAGCAGCTTGCGGGGGATGGGGTCCTACGAGCAGTACTTC. Amino acid sequence: CASSLRGMGSYEQYF. Complete variable domain (other parts from reference TRBV5-4 and TRBJ2-7): ETGVTQSPTHLIKTRGQQVTLRCSSQSGHNTVSWYQQALGQGPQFIFQYYREEENGRGNFPPRFSGLQFPNYSSELNVNALELDDSALYLCASSLRGMGSYEQYFGPGTRLTVT.

The chain combines TRBV5-1 with TRBJ2-3; D uncertain. V was shortened by 4 bases and J by 2 bases, with 5 bases between the two germline ends. The CDR3 covers 12 residues. Per the germline V gene, CDR1 is SGHRS and CDR2 is YFSETQ. The CDR3 region is CASSLYTDTQYF. DNA of the CDR3: TGCGCCAGCAGCCTGTACACAGATACGCAGTATTTT.

This chain joins TRBV7-9 and TRBJ1-4; D remains unclear. There are 13 residues in the CDR3. Trimming took off 7 bases at V and 6 bases at J, with 12 bases between the two ends. The germline V gene has CDR1 SEHNR and CDR2 FQNEAQ (reference sequence). The CDR3 nucleotides read TGTGCCAGCACCCCCCGTTCGGATGAAAAACTGTTTTTT. This encodes CASTPRSDEKLFF.

The chain joins TRBV5-1 to TRBJ1-1; TRBD1 might be the D (6 bases). In germline, CDR1 is SGHRS, CDR2 YFSETQ. V lost 7 bases to trimming and J lost 4 bases, with 20 bases between them. The CDR3 totals 15 residues. Here the CDR3 DNA reads TGCGCCAGCGCCCCCTCAGGACAGACCTCCACTGAAGCTTTCTTT. Its translation is CASAPSGQTSTEAFF.

This chain connects TRBV11-2 to TRBJ2-7, with 11 bases lining up with TRBD2. Germline CDR1 is SGHAT and CDR2 is FQNNGV. The CDR3 is made up of 14 amino acids. V was clipped by 5 bases and J by 4 bases; unmatched bases: 4. CDR3 in amino acids: CASSPTSGGYEQYF. The DNA of the CDR3 is TGTGCCAGCAGCCCAACTAGCGGGGGATACGAGCAGTACTTC. The whole variable domain, remainder taken from reference TRBV11-2 and TRBJ2-7, is EAGVAQSPRYKIIEKRQSVAFWCNPISGHATLYWYQQILGQGPKLLIQFQNNGVVDDSQLPKDRFSAERLKGVDSTLKIQPAKLEDSAVYLCASSPTSGGYEQYFGPGTRLTVT.

The V gene is TRBV25-1, the J gene TRBJ2-5; D unresolved. V lost 1 base to trimming and J lost 0 bases, with 9 bases between them. Germline V gives CDR1 MGHDK, CDR2 SYGVNS. This CDR3 is built from 15 residues. CDR3 bases: TGTGCCAGCAGTGAATCGAGGCTGTACCAAGAGACCCAGTACTTC. Translation gives CASSESRLYQETQYF.

The chain links TRBV4-1 to TRBJ2-7; 8 bases are a match to TRBD2. CDR3 size: 16 residues. V lost 0 bases to trimming and J lost 3 bases; unmatched junction nucleotides: 7. The germline V gene has CDR1 MGHRA and CDR2 YSYEKL. For the CDR3, the DNA is TGCGCCAGCAGCCAAGACCCCGGGACTAGTGACTACGAGCAGTACTTC. Protein: CASSQDPGTSDYEQYF.

This clone has only one observation. The chain uses TRBV11-3 and TRBJ2-1; the D gene is possibly TRBD1 (6 bases). The germline V gene encodes CDR1 SGHNT and CDR2 YENEEA. Trimming removed 5 bases at V and 2 bases at J, with 13 bases between. The length of the CDR3 is 15 residues. CDR3 residues: CASSHVGAAYNEQFF. DNA for the CDR3: TGTGCCAGCAGCCACGTGGGGGCAGCCTACAATGAGCAGTTCTTC.

CDR3 residues: CASSQGQGVFTGELFF. Here the CDR3 DNA reads TGTGCCAGCAGCCAGGGTCAGGGGGTATTCACCGGGGAGCTGTTTTTT. The rearrangement uses TRBV3-1 (or the pseudogene TRBV3-2) and TRBJ2-2, with 7 bases fitting TRBD1. The CDR3 extends over 16 amino acids. V shed 3 bases and J 4 bases; nucleotides not matched to a gene: 8. Germline CDR1 is LGHDT and CDR2 is YNNKEL (reference sequence).

The genes are TRBV5-6 and TRBJ2-7; the D gene is possibly TRBD2 (7 bases). Germline CDR1 reads SGHDT; CDR2 reads YYEEEE. CDR3 length: 16 amino acids. The V gene lost 2 bases and the J gene lost 1 base, with 16 bases spanning the gap. The CDR3 loop is CASSLGGVRISYEQYF. For the CDR3, the DNA is TGTGCCAGCAGCTTAGGGGGGGTCAGGATTTCCTACGAGCAGTACTTC. Using reference TRBV5-6 and TRBJ2-7 for the parts outside the CDR3, the full variable domain is DAGVTQSPTHLIKTRGQQVTLRCSPKSGHDTVSWYQQALGQGPQFIFQYYEEEERQRGNFPDRFSGHQFPNYSSELNVNALLLGDSALYLCASSLGGVRISYEQYFGPGTRLTVT.

The rearrangement links TRBV5-3 to TRBJ1-6; unclear D gene. TRBV5-3 counts as an open reading frame of uncertain function. The CDR3 is 10 residues long. The CDR3 spells CGQAGSPLHF. The CDR3 DNA reads TGTGGGCAGGCGGGTTCACCCCTCCACTTT.

This clone was seen only once. The rearrangement joins TRBV7-8 to TRBJ2-5; 12 bases line up with TRBD2. Germline CDR1 is SGHVS and CDR2 is FQNEAQ. V shed 5 bases, J shed 5 bases, and the junction held 6 bases outside the gene matches. The CDR3 consists of 15 residues. CDR3 coding DNA: TGTGCCAGCAGCCCGAGACTAGCGGGGGTTGAGACCCAGTACTTC. Translating gives CASSPRLAGVETQYF.

V is TRBV5-4 and J is TRBJ2-5; 7 nucleotides line up with TRBD1. The CDR3 loop spans 16 amino acids. CDR1 and CDR2 from the germline V gene are SGHNT and YYREEE (reference sequence). V lost 4 bases, J lost 5 bases, and 14 bases stayed unmatched. The CDR3 coding sequence is TGTGCCAGCAGCCCCGCGCTCGGACAGGTCGGCGAGACCCAGTACTTC. This sequence encodes CASSPALGQVGETQYF.

This chain uses TRBV3-1 (or the pseudogene TRBV3-2) with TRBJ2-1; D not certain. The length of the CDR3 is 12 residues. The V and J ends lost 4 bases and 3 bases respectively, with 4 bases between them. Germline CDR1 LGHDT, CDR2 YNNKEL (reference sequence). The CDR3 spells CASSPRYNEQFF. CDR3 DNA sequence: TGTGCCAGCAGCCCCCGCTACAATGAGCAGTTCTTC.